What follows are 21 T cell receptor beta chains derived from one specimen sequenced in a study of blood T cell repertoires in COVID-19. Sequenced by immunoSEQ multiplex PCR; TCRdb stores in-frame clones only, minus some. This sample has around 260,000 clones, with nearly 90% found just once. Sequencing was performed on peripheral blood. These receptors came from a human donor in a cohort sampled during active COVID-19.

The rearrangement links TRBV4-3 to TRBJ1-1; perhaps TRBD1 as D (5 bases). From germline, CDR1 is LGHNA and CDR2 YSLEER. V was trimmed by 3 bases and J by 5 bases, leaving 16 bases between them. CDR3 length equals 15 residues. The CDR3 region is CASSHRGLRGTEAFF. Written as DNA, the CDR3 is TGCGCCAGCAGCCACCGGGGGTTAAGGGGTACTGAAGCTTTCTTT.

J is TRBJ2-3 and V is TRBV2, with 9 bases aligning to TRBD2. Germline values: CDR1 SNHLY, CDR2 FYNNEI. The CDR3 loop spans 16 amino acids. Trimming took 3 bases from V and 8 from J; bases not matched to a gene: 12. Written as DNA, the CDR3 is TGTGCCAGCAGTGATACGAGCGGGGGGTCTGTCGGTACGCAGTATTTT. Encoded protein: CASSDTSGGSVGTQYF. The complete variable domain, with remaining parts taken from reference TRBV2 and TRBJ2-3, reads EPEVTQTPSHQVTQMGQEVILRCVPISNHLYFYWYRQILGQKVEFLVSFYNNEISEKSEIFDDQFSVERPDGSNFTLKIRSTKLEDSAMYFCASSDTSGGSVGTQYFGPGTRLTVL.

The rearrangement links TRBV5-1 to TRBJ2-3, with 9 bases lining up with TRBD1. Losses at the gene ends were 4 bases for V and 2 bases for J; bases not matched to a gene: 8. Germline CDR1 reads SGHRS; CDR2 reads YFSETQ. This CDR3 region has 16 residues. This chain's CDR3 is CASSRTGTGITDTQYF. CDR3 nucleotides: TGCGCCAGCAGCCGAACCGGGACAGGGATCACAGATACGCAGTATTTT.

This clone was seen just once. The genes are TRBV15 and TRBJ1-2; 8 nucleotides align to TRBD1. V dropped 0 bases and J dropped 4; count of bases not matched to a gene: 4. This CDR3 contains 15 residues. Germline V gene sequence: CDR1 LNHNV, CDR2 YYDKDF (reference sequence). For the CDR3, the DNA is TGTGCCACCAGCAGAGACAGGGGGCTTTTCTATGGCTACACCTTC. It is translated as CATSRDRGLFYGYTF.

The V gene is TRBV11-2, the J gene TRBJ2-1; D call uncertain. Germline CDR1 and CDR2: SGHAT and FQNNGV. V lost 1 base, J lost 5 bases, and 6 bases lay in between. The CDR3 covers 13 residues. CDR3 loop: CASSLGVDNEQFF. DNA of the CDR3: TGTGCCAGCAGCTTAGGCGTTGACAATGAGCAGTTCTTC.

V gene TRBV6-6 combines with J gene TRBJ2-7, with a possible D match to TRBD1 (5 bases). The CDR3 consists of 13 residues. Trimming pared 7 bases from V and 3 bases from J, leaving 13 bases between. Germline-derived CDR1 and CDR2 are MNHNY and SVGAGI (reference sequence). The CDR3 region is CASTPRQYYEQYF. CDR3 coding DNA: TGTGCCAGCACCCCGCGACAGTACTACGAGCAGTACTTC.

V is TRBV30 and J is TRBJ1-2, with no clear D. Trimming took off 4 bases at V and 8 bases at J, with 11 bases between the two ends. This CDR3 region has 11 residues. The germline V gene has CDR1 GTSNPN and CDR2 SVGIG (reference sequence). The CDR3 reads CAWTREFGYTF. CDR3 DNA: TGTGCCTGGACGCGGGAGTTCGGCTACACCTTC.

The gene calls are TRBV19 and TRBJ1-1; weak D call: TRBD1 (5 bases). The CDR3 is 13 residues long. Trimming cost V 5 bases and J 3 bases, with 10 bases left between them. Germline CDR1 reads LNHDA; CDR2 reads SQIVND (reference sequence). The CDR3 sequence is CASSLQVDTEAFF. DNA of the CDR3: TGTGCCAGTAGTTTACAGGTTGACACTGAAGCTTTCTTT. The complete variable domain, with remaining parts taken from reference TRBV19 and TRBJ1-1, reads DGGITQSPKYLFRKEGQNVTLSCEQNLNHDAMYWYRQDPGQGLRLIYYSQIVNDFQKGDIAEGYSVSREKKESFPLTVTSAQKNPTAFYLCASSLQVDTEAFFGQGTRLTVV.

The genes are TRBV27 and TRBJ2-7; tentatively, D is TRBD1 (6 bases). Per germline, CDR1 MNHEY and CDR2 SMNVEV (reference sequence). With 4 bases removed from V and 1 base from J, the gap between germline ends came to 20 bases. This CDR3 has 17 amino acids. The chain's CDR3 is CASSSMADPQGSYEQYF. DNA for the CDR3: TGTGCCAGCAGTTCTATGGCTGACCCCCAGGGGTCCTACGAGCAGTACTTC.

The V gene is TRBV3-1 (or the pseudogene TRBV3-2), the J gene TRBJ2-7; tentatively, D is TRBD2 (5 bases). The V gene lost 4 bases and the J gene lost 6 bases, with 19 bases spanning the gap. Germline V lookup: CDR1 LGHDT, CDR2 YNNKEL (reference sequence). The CDR3 spans 15 residues. This CDR3 is CASSPRGRGPGEQYF. The CDR3 nucleotides are TGTGCCAGCAGCCCCAGAGGACGGGGTCCGGGCGAGCAGTACTTC.

This chain joins TRBV18 and TRBJ1-1, with D possibly matching TRBD1 (6 bases). CDR3 length: 14 residues. Germline-derived CDR1 and CDR2 are KGHSH and LQKENI. Trimming shortened V by 3 bases and J by 4 bases, and 12 bases separated the two germline ends. CDR3 in amino acids: CASSPSRQATEAFF. CDR3 coding DNA: TGTGCCAGCTCACCCAGCCGACAGGCCACTGAAGCTTTCTTT.

This chain joins TRBV4-3 and TRBJ1-4; D not certain. Germline V gives CDR1 LGHNA, CDR2 YSLEER. This CDR3 is 16 amino acids long. With 0 bases removed from V and 7 bases from J, the gap between germline ends came to 15 bases. CDR3 region: CASSQDMGPPREKLFF. The DNA of the CDR3 is TGCGCCAGCAGCCAAGATATGGGCCCGCCGCGTGAAAAACTGTTTTTT.

The V gene is TRBV30, the J gene TRBJ1-2, with D unclear. Germline V gene lookup returns CDR1 GTSNPN and CDR2 SVGIG (reference sequence). This CDR3 is 16 amino acids long. Deletions cut 0 bases from V and 9 bases from J, with 23 bases between. The CDR3 is CAWSVRYSAAERSYTF. CDR3 in DNA: TGTGCCTGGAGTGTACGATACTCGGCCGCGGAAAGGAGCTACACCTTC.

The CDR3 coding sequence is TGTGCCAGCAGCTTGGAGGGGGAGCGGGAGATCTACGAGCAGTACTTC. It codes for CASSLEGEREIYEQYF. The chain couples TRBV5-4 to TRBJ2-7; TRBD2 aligns across 8 bases. The CDR3 spans 16 residues. The germline gives CDR1 SGHNT, CDR2 YYREEE (reference sequence). The ends lost 0 bases at V and 3 bases at J; junction bases unmatched: 8.

The V call is TRBV25-1, the J call TRBJ1-3; D is possibly TRBD1 (5 bases). The CDR3 is made up of 13 amino acids. Looked up from germline, CDR1 is MGHDK and CDR2 is SYGVNS. Trimming shortened V by 5 bases and J by 0 bases, and 5 bases separated the two germline ends. The CDR3 coding sequence is TGTGCCAGCAGTACAGGCTCTGGAAACACCATATATTTT. Translating gives CASSTGSGNTIYF.

The chain links TRBV7-9 to TRBJ2-7; 8 bases line up with TRBD2. V was clipped by 7 bases and J by 2 bases; unmatched bases: 19. CDR1 SEHNR and CDR2 FQNEAQ come from the germline V gene (reference sequence). There are 18 residues in the CDR3. CDR3 in amino acids: CASNSFGGEGPNPYEQYF. CDR3 in DNA: TGTGCCAGCAATTCCTTCGGGGGGGAGGGACCTAACCCCTACGAGCAGTACTTC.

The genes are TRBV7-5 and TRBJ2-1; the table's D call TRBD2 went unverified against the DNA. TRBV7-5 is flagged as a pseudogene. The CDR3 runs to 15 residues. The CDR3 reads CVRSLVCGARNEQFF. The CDR3 nucleotides read TGTGTCAGAAGCTTAGTTTGCGGTGCTCGCAATGAGCAGTTCTTC.

As for this clone: One end of the junction fails to match germline, which may point to a read error. This chain uses TRBV20-1 with TRBJ1-2; 7 nucleotides line up with TRBD1. Germline V gives CDR1 DFQATT, CDR2 SNEGSKA (reference sequence). The CDR3 consists of 9 residues. The CDR3 protein is CSASDRAVF. CDR3 nucleotide sequence: TGCAGTGCTAGTGACAGGGCGGTCTTC.

The chain uses TRBV10-3 and TRBJ2-5; either TRBD1 or TRBD2 may fit D (6 bases each). Germline CDR1 and CDR2: ENHRY and SYGVKD. The CDR3 extends over 13 amino acids. The germline V and J ends were trimmed by 4 bases and 5 bases, with 11 bases remaining between them. CDR3 nucleotide sequence: TGTGCCATCAGTGCGTCGGGGGCGGAGACCCAGTACTTC. Translating it yields CAISASGAETQYF.

This clone was seen more than once but under ten times. This chain connects TRBV19 to TRBJ2-1; 8 bases match TRBD2. The V segment lost 3 bases and the J segment 4 bases; nucleotides outside the gene matches: 5. Germline V lookup: CDR1 LNHDA, CDR2 SQIVND (reference sequence). The CDR3 extends over 15 amino acids. The CDR3 loop is CASSIREGKYNEQFF. CDR3 nucleotide sequence: TGTGCCAGTAGTATCCGGGAGGGTAAGTACAATGAGCAGTTCTTC. Filled out from reference TRBV19 and TRBJ2-1, the complete variable domain reads DGGITQSPKYLFRKEGQNVTLSCEQNLNHDAMYWYRQDPGQGLRLIYYSQIVNDFQKGDIAEGYSVSREKKESFPLTVTSAQKNPTAFYLCASSIREGKYNEQFFGPGTRLTVL.

The chain employs TRBV7-2 and TRBJ2-7; D is ambiguous. Germline V gives CDR1 SGHTA, CDR2 FQGNSA. The CDR3 consists of 14 residues. Trimming shortened V by 5 bases and J by 0 bases, and 11 bases separated the two germline ends. The CDR3: CASSPRRSSYEQYF. DNA for the CDR3: TGTGCCAGCAGCCCGCGTCGGAGCTCCTACGAGCAGTACTTC.